These 25 T cell receptor beta chains originate from one sample sequenced in a study of a mutant IDH1 vaccine in newly diagnosed glioma. Assay used: immunoSEQ multiplex PCR; TCRdb lists only in-frame clones, some missing. The sample contains roughly 52,000 clones, roughly 84% of which appear only once. Time point indicated: week 35, safety follow-up. Topical imiquimod was applied with each vaccine dose, which held 300 ug of mutant IDH1 20-mer peptide. Their antigens are not known. Here the sequenced sample was PBMCs, taken from a glioma patient whose treatment included an IDH1 peptide vaccine. These receptors were obtained from a woman aged 18-29 years with glioma.

This chain connects TRBV25-1 to TRBJ2-1; D might be TRBD1 (5 bases). This CDR3 has 12 residues. The germline CDR1 and CDR2 sequences are MGHDK and SYGVNS. V dropped 5 bases and J dropped 5 bases, with 7 bases sitting between them. DNA of the CDR3: TGTGCCAGCAGTAGGGGAAACAATGAGCAGTTCTTC. It is translated as CASSRGNNEQFF.

The chain has TRBV5-1 and TRBJ1-2; D may be TRBD1 (6 bases). The CDR3 length is 15 residues. Germline V lookup: CDR1 SGHRS, CDR2 YFSETQ. With 2 bases removed from V and 4 bases from J, the gap between germline ends came to 15 bases. The CDR3 is CASSLGRGQTYGYTF. DNA for the CDR3: TGCGCCAGCAGCTTAGGCAGGGGCCAGACCTATGGCTACACCTTC.

The chain joins TRBV7-2 to TRBJ1-4; D may be TRBD1 (5 bases). Deletions cut 1 base from V and 4 bases from J, with 13 bases between. The CDR3 is 16 amino acids. The germline CDR1 and CDR2 sequences are SGHTA and FQGNSA. The CDR3 spells CASSLGDFWGNEKLFF. In DNA form, the CDR3 reads TGTGCCAGCAGCTTAGGGGACTTTTGGGGTAATGAAAAACTGTTTTTT.

The chain couples TRBV5-1 to TRBJ2-2; TRBD1 agrees at 8 bases. The germline gives CDR1 SGHRS, CDR2 YFSETQ. V gave up 4 bases and J gave up 4 bases; unmatched junction bases: 9. CDR3 length equals 16 residues. This CDR3 reads CASSPRTGRGTGELFF. The CDR3 nucleotides are TGCGCCAGCAGCCCACGGACAGGGAGAGGCACCGGGGAGCTGTTTTTT.

The chain's CDR3 is CASSSNRDYEQFF. The CDR3, as DNA: TGTGCCAGCAGCTCGAACAGGGACTATGAGCAGTTCTTC. This chain links TRBV5-4 with TRBJ2-1; D may match TRBD1 or TRBD2 (6 bases each). V lost 3 bases to trimming and J lost 8 bases, with 12 bases between them. The CDR3 runs 13 residues. Germline CDR1 and CDR2: SGHNT and YYREEE (reference sequence).

V gene TRBV6-6 combines with J gene TRBJ2-2; TRBD1 might be the D (5 bases). Germline assignment: CDR1 MNHNY and CDR2 SVGAGI (reference sequence). The CDR3 is made up of 16 amino acids. Trimming stripped 4 bases from V and 3 bases from J, with 15 bases between. DNA of the CDR3: TGTGCCAGCAGTTGGATCCCTGACAGAGACACCGGGGAGCTGTTTTTT. Translation gives CASSWIPDRDTGELFF.

This chain links TRBV14 with TRBJ2-3; 10 positions agree with TRBD2. Losses at the gene ends were 0 bases for V and 2 bases for J; bases not matched to a gene: 2. Germline-derived CDR1 and CDR2 are SGHDN and FVKESK. This CDR3 contains 16 residues. CDR3 coding DNA: TGTGCCAGCAGCCAAGAACTAGCGGGACACACAGATACGCAGTATTTT. Amino acids: CASSQELAGHTDTQYF.

The CDR3 loop is CASSLEGIQGNQPQHF. The CDR3 nucleotides read TGCGCCAGCAGCTTGGAGGGAATTCAAGGCAATCAGCCCCAGCATTTT. The rearrangement joins TRBV5-1 to TRBJ1-5; no reliable D call. This CDR3 is 16 amino acids long. CDR1 SGHRS and CDR2 YFSETQ come from the germline V gene. V lost 0 bases to trimming and J lost 2 bases, with 12 bases between them.

This chain connects TRBV2 to TRBJ1-2; unclear D gene. This CDR3 region has 15 residues. Trimming took 4 bases from V and 0 from J, leaving 12 bases between them. The germline CDR1 and CDR2 sequences are SNHLY and FYNNEI. CDR3 region: CASSAGQISNYGYTF. The DNA for the CDR3 is TGTGCCAGCAGTGCGGGTCAGATATCTAACTATGGCTACACCTTC.

The chain recombines TRBV9 with TRBJ2-7, with D unresolved. Germline CDR1 SGDLS, CDR2 YYNGEE. V lost 0 bases and J lost 7, with 8 bases in between. This CDR3 contains 12 residues. CDR3 in DNA: TGTGCCAGCAGCGTAGCGGTGGGGGAGCAGTACTTC. It codes for CASSVAVGEQYF.

The chain uses TRBV28 and TRBJ1-5; the D gene is possibly TRBD1 (6 bases). V lost 7 bases, J lost 7 bases, and 17 bases lay in between. The CDR3 covers 14 residues. Looked up from germline, CDR1 is MDHEN and CDR2 is SYDVKM. Here the CDR3 DNA reads TGTGCCAGCACCAAGGGGGGGATAGAGCAGCCCCAGCATTTT. This gives the protein CASTKGGIEQPQHF.

The chain recombines TRBV19 with TRBJ1-5, with D possibly matching TRBD1 (6 bases). The length of the CDR3 is 17 residues. V lost 4 bases, J lost 0 bases, and 16 bases lay in between. Germline-derived CDR1 and CDR2 are LNHDA and SQIVND (reference sequence). The CDR3 is CASSTVPGTTSNQPQHF. As DNA, the CDR3 is TGTGCCAGTAGTACAGTGCCAGGGACAACTAGCAATCAGCCCCAGCATTTT.

The chain is built from TRBV7-2 and TRBJ2-5; D remains ambiguous. V lost 0 bases, J lost 5 bases, and 7 bases lay in between. Germline CDR1 reads SGHTA; CDR2 reads FQGNSA. The CDR3 has 13 amino acids. In nucleotides, the CDR3 is TGTGCCAGCAGCTTAGCGGGTGGGGAGACCCAGTACTTC. As protein: CASSLAGGETQYF.

This clone was found a few times. J is TRBJ1-5 and V is TRBV30; possibly TRBD1 for D (5 bases). Germline V CDR1 and CDR2: GTSNPN, SVGIG (reference sequence). This CDR3 contains 15 residues. V lost 4 bases, J lost 3 bases, and 16 bases lay in between. CDR3 region: CAWKEGGVLNQPQHF. In DNA form, the CDR3 reads TGTGCCTGGAAGGAGGGAGGGGTGCTCAATCAGCCCCAGCATTTT.

V and J are TRBV6-1 and TRBJ2-3; maybe TRBD2 (5 bases). V lost 6 bases to trimming and J lost 1 base, with 8 bases between them. Per germline, CDR1 MNHNS and CDR2 SASEGT. The CDR3 is made up of 13 amino acids. The CDR3 region is CASRARGTDTQYF. The CDR3 DNA reads as TGTGCCAGCAGGGCGCGGGGCACAGATACGCAGTATTTT.

This chain connects TRBV5-4 to TRBJ2-2, with D possibly matching TRBD1 (7 bases). Germline V lookup: CDR1 SGHNT, CDR2 YYREEE (reference sequence). This CDR3 is 14 amino acids long. V was clipped by 3 bases and J by 8 bases, with 14 bases between them. The CDR3 here is CASSWAGGFGELFF. The CDR3 DNA follows: TGTGCCAGCAGCTGGGCAGGGGGGTTTGGGGAGCTGTTTTTT.

J is TRBJ1-1 and V is TRBV10-3; no definite D call. Trimming pared 6 bases from V and 1 base from J, leaving 6 bases between. The CDR3 runs to 12 residues. Germline loops: CDR1 ENHRY, CDR2 SYGVKD. The CDR3 spells CAIRAQNTEAFF. Written as DNA, the CDR3 is TGTGCCATCAGAGCACAGAACACTGAAGCTTTCTTT.

The chain recombines TRBV9 with TRBJ2-3, with D possibly matching TRBD2 (6 bases). V was clipped by 5 bases and J by 6 bases, with 13 bases between them. CDR1 is SGDLS, CDR2 YYNGEE, per germline. CDR3 length: 13 residues. In DNA form, the CDR3 reads TGTGCCAGCAGGCCTGGCGGAGGGGATACGCAGTATTTT. It is translated as CASRPGGGDTQYF.

The V and J genes are TRBV14 and TRBJ1-2; D is unresolved. The CDR3 loop spans 18 amino acids. Germline CDR1 is SGHDN and CDR2 is FVKESK. Trimming took 0 bases from V and 0 from J, leaving 17 bases between them. The CDR3 reads CASSQEPGPLRANYGYTF. The CDR3 DNA follows: TGTGCCAGCAGCCAAGAGCCTGGCCCCCTGAGGGCTAACTATGGCTACACCTTC.

V is TRBV5-1 and J is TRBJ2-7; TRBD1 matches at 7 bases. CDR3 length equals 14 residues. Germline V gene lookup returns CDR1 SGHRS and CDR2 YFSETQ. The trim removed 4 bases at V and 5 bases at J, leaving 9 bases unmatched. CDR3 sequence: CASSPRQGKHEQYF. The CDR3 nucleotides are TGCGCCAGCAGCCCCCGACAGGGAAAGCACGAGCAGTACTTC.

V usage is TRBV4-2 and J usage is TRBJ1-3, with D perhaps matching TRBD1 (5 bases). With 1 base removed from V and 10 bases from J, the gap between germline ends came to 8 bases. CDR1 and CDR2 from the germline V gene are LGHNA and YNFKEQ. The CDR3 totals 12 residues. The CDR3 DNA reads TGTGCCAGCAGCCAAGCGGGGCAGACCATATATTTT. Encoded protein: CASSQAGQTIYF.

This chain joins TRBV12-5 and TRBJ2-1; a possible D gene is TRBD2 (6 bases). The length of the CDR3 is 13 residues. The V end was cut by 5 bases, the J end by 9 bases, with 14 bases between. Germline V CDR1 and CDR2: LGHNT, FRNRAP. The CDR3, as DNA: TGTGCTAGTGGTGCCCGGGGACTGGGTGAGCAGTTCTTC. This gives the protein CASGARGLGEQFF.

As concerns this clone: One end of the junction does not line up with germline, which may come from a read error. This chain connects TRBV7-2 to TRBJ1-1, with a weak D call TRBD1 (6 bases). This CDR3 region has 13 residues. CDR1 and CDR2 (germline): SGHTA, FQGNSA. CDR3 amino acids: CASTLQGTTEAFF. The CDR3 nucleotides read TGTGCCAGCACCTTACAGGGAACCACTGAAGCTTTCTTT.

This chain joins TRBV12-5 and TRBJ2-5, with D perhaps TRBD2 (5 bases). CDR3 length: 15 residues. Germline CDR1 LGHNT, CDR2 FRNRAP. V lost 1 base to trimming and J lost 5 bases, with 14 bases between them. CDR3 loop: CASGLDGRSGETQYF. In DNA, the CDR3 is TGTGCTAGTGGTTTGGATGGGCGGTCGGGGGAGACCCAGTACTTC.

The chain combines TRBV5-1 with TRBJ1-2; TRBD1 aligns across 10 bases. Trimming removed 4 bases from V and 4 bases from J; junction bases left unmatched: 10. This CDR3 is built from 16 residues. Germline V lookup: CDR1 SGHRS, CDR2 YFSETQ. The CDR3 coding sequence is TGCGCCAGCAGCCCAACGGCGACAGGGGGCACCTATGGCTACACCTTC. Protein product: CASSPTATGGTYGYTF.